Listed here is a single TCR beta chain. The entry originates in a study of CD8 T cells in Susac syndrome. Looked up from germline, CDR1 is DFQATT and CDR2 is SNEGSKA (reference sequence). Trimming cost V 2 bases and J 0 bases, with 10 bases left between them. The CDR3 totals 14 residues. After extraction with the RNeasy kit, roughly 0.45 to 1 ug of the RNA was reverse transcribed using random hexamers. A single record per CDR3 protein comes from TCRdb applying MiXCR to the immunoSEQ multiplex PCR reads. The table lists 200,000 to 300,000 distinct CDR3 sequences, 90% to 96% of them singletons, with about 0.094% in the top ten.

The specimen was CD4+ T cells from PBMCs. This TCR was sampled from a human donor with Susac syndrome. J is TRBJ1-1 and V is TRBV20-1; D call uncertain. The CDR3 loop reads CSARPLGLNTEAFF. Written as DNA, the CDR3 is TGCAGTGCTAGACCCTTGGGATTGAACACTGAAGCTTTCTTT.